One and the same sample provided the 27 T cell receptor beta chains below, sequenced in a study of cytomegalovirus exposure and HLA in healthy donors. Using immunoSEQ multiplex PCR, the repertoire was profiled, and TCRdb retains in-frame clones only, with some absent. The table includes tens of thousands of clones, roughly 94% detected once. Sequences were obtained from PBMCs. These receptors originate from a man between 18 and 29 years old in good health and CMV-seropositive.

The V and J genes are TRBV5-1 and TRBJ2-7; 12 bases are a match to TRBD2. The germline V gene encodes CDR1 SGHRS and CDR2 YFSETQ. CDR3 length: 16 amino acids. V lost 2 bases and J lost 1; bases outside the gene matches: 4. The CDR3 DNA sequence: TGCGCCAGCAGCTTATCTAGCGGGAGGGGATCCTACGAGCAGTACTTC. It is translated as CASSLSSGRGSYEQYF.

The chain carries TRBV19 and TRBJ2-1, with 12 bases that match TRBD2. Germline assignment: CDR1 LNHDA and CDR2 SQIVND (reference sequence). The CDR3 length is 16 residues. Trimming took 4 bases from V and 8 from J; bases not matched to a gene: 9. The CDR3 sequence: CASSRALTSGSDEQFF. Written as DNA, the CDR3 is TGTGCCAGTAGTAGAGCCTTGACTAGCGGGAGTGATGAGCAGTTCTTC.

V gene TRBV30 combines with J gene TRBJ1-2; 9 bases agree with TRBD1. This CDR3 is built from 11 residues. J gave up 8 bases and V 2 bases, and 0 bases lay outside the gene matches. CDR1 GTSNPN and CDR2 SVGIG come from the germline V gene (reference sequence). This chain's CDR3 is CAWSTGGGYTF. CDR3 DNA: TGTGCCTGGAGTACAGGGGGCGGCTACACCTTC.

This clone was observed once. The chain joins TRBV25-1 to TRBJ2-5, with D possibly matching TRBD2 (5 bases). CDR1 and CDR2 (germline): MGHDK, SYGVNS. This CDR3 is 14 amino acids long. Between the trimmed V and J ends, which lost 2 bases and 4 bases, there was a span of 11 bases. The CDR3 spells CASSEPGNRETQYF. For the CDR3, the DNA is TGTGCCAGCAGTGAACCCGGGAACCGAGAGACCCAGTACTTC.

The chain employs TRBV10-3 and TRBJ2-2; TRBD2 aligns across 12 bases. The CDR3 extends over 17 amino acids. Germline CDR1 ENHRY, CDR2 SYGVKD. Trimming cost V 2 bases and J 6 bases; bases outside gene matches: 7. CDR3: CAISERASGRAAGELFF. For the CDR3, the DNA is TGTGCCATCAGTGAGAGGGCTAGCGGGAGGGCCGCCGGGGAGCTGTTTTTT.

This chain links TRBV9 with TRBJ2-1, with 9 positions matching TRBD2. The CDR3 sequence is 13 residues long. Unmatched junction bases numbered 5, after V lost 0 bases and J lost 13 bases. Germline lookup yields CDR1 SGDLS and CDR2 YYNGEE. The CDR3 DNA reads TGTGCCAGCAGCGTAGGGGGTAGCGGGAGTCAGTTCTTC. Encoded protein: CASSVGGSGSQFF.

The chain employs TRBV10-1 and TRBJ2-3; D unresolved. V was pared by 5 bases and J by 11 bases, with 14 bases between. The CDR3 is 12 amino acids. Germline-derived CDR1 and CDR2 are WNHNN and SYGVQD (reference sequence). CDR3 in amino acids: CASSTTTSVQYF. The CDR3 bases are TGCGCCAGCAGTACGACGACTTCCGTGCAGTATTTT.

The CDR3 reads CASSSTRRPTDTQYF. For the CDR3, the DNA is TGTGCCAGCAGCTCCACGCGTCGTCCCACAGATACGCAGTATTTT. The gene calls are TRBV7-2 and TRBJ2-3, with no clear D. The CDR3 consists of 15 residues. Germline V gene lookup returns CDR1 SGHTA and CDR2 FQGNSA. The ends were cut back, 4 bases at V and 2 bases at J, with 13 bases in the middle.

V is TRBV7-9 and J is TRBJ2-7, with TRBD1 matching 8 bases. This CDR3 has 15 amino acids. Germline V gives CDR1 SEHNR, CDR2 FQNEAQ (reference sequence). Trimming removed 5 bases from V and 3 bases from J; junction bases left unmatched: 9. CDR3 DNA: TGTGCCAGCAGCCCACAGGGGGTATTGTTCTACGAGCAGTACTTC. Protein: CASSPQGVLFYEQYF.

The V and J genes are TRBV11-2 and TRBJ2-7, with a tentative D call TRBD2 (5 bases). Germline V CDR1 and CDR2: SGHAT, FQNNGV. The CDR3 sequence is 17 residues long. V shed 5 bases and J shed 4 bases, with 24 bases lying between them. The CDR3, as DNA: TGTGCCAGCAGCCTCTCCTGGACTCCGGGCGAACATTACGAGCAGTACTTC. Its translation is CASSLSWTPGEHYEQYF.

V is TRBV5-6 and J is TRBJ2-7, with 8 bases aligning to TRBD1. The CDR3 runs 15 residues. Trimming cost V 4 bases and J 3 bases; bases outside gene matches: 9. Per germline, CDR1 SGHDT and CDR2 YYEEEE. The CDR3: CASSQLGQGSYEQYF. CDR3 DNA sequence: TGTGCCAGCAGCCAACTCGGACAGGGCAGCTACGAGCAGTACTTC.

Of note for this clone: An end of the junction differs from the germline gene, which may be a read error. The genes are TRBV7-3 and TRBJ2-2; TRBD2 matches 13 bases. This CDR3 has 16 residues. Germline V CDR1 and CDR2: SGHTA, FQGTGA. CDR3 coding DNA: TGTGCCAGCAGGACGGGACTAGCGGGGAACGCCGGGGAGCTGTTTTTT. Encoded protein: CASRTGLAGNAGELFF.

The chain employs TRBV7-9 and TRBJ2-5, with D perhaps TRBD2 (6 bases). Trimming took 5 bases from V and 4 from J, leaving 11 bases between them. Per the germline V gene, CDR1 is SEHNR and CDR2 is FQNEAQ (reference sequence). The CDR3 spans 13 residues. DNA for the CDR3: TGTGCCAGCAGCGGGAGGCCGGGAGAGACCCAGTACTTC. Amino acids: CASSGRPGETQYF. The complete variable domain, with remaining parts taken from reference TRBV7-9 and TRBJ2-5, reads DTGVSQNPRHKITKRGQNVTFRCDPISEHNRLYWYRQTLGQGPEFLTYFQNEAQLEKSRLLSDRFSAERPKGSFSTLEIQRTEQGDSAMYLCASSGRPGETQYFGPGTRLLVL.

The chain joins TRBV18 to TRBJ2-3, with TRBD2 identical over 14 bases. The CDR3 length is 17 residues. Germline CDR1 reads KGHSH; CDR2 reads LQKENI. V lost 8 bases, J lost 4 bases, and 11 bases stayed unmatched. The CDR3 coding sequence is TGTGCCAGCACTTCCGGGACTAGCGGGAGAGGTGCAGATACGCAGTATTTT. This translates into CASTSGTSGRGADTQYF.

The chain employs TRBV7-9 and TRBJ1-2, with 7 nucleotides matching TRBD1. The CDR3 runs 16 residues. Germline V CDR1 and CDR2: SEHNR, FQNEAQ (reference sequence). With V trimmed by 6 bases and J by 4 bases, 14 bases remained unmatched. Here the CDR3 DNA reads TGTGCCAGCAGTTCAAGCGGGGGGACAGCAGCCTATGGCTACACCTTC. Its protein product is CASSSSGGTAAYGYTF.

The CDR3 loop reads CASSLPGHPSEQYF. The DNA for the CDR3 is TGTGCCAGCAGCTTACCGGGACATCCTAGCGAGCAGTACTTC. The chain has TRBV7-6 and TRBJ2-7; D is possibly TRBD1 (6 bases). CDR1 is SGHVS and CDR2 is FNYEAQ in the germline V gene. V was clipped by 2 bases and J by 6 bases, with 14 bases between them. This CDR3 contains 14 residues. Using reference TRBV7-6 and TRBJ2-7 for the parts outside the CDR3, the full variable domain is GAGVSQSPRYKVTKRGQDVALRCDPISGHVSLYWYRQALGQGPEFLTYFNYEAQQDKSGLPNDRFSAERPEGSISTLTIQRTEQRDSAMYRCASSLPGHPSEQYFGPGTRLTVT.

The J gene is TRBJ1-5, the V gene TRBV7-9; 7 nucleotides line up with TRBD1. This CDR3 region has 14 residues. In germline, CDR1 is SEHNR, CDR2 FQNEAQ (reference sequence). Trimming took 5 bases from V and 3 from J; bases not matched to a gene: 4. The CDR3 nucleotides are TGTGCCAGCAGCGACAGGGTCGACAATCAGCCCCAGCATTTT. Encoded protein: CASSDRVDNQPQHF.

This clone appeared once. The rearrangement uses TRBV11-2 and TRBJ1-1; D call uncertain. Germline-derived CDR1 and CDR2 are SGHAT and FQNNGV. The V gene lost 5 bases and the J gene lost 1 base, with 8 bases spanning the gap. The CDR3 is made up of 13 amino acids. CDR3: CASSTERNTEAFF. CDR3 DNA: TGTGCCAGCAGCACAGAAAGGAACACTGAAGCTTTCTTT.

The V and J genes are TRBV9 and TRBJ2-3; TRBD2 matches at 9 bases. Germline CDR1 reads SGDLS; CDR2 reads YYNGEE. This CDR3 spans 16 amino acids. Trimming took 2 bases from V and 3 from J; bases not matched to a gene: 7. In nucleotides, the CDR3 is TGTGCCAGCAGCGTGAACTCGGCGGGAGGGACAGATACGCAGTATTTT. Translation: CASSVNSAGGTDTQYF. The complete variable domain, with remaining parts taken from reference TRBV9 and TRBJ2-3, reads DSGVTQTPKHLITATGQRVTLRCSPRSGDLSVYWYQQSLDQGLQFLIQYYNGEERAKGNILERFSAQQFPDLHSELNLSSLELGDSALYFCASSVNSAGGTDTQYFGPGTRLTVL.

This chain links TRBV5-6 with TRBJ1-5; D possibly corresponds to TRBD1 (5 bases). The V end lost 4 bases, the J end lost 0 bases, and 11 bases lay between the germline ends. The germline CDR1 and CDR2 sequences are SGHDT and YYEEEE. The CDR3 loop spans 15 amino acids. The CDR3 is CASSSTGYSNQPQHF. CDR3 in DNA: TGTGCCAGCAGCAGTACAGGATATAGCAATCAGCCCCAGCATTTT.

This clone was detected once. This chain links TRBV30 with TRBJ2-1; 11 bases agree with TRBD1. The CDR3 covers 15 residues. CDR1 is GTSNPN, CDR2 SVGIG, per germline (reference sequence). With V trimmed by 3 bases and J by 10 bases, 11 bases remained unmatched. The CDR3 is CAWRGLGQGAKEQFF. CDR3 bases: TGTGCCTGGAGGGGGCTAGGACAGGGGGCAAAGGAGCAGTTCTTC.

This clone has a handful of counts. CDR3 sequence reads: CASSDSTSGSDTQYF. CDR3 coding DNA: TGTGCCAGCAGTGACTCAACTAGCGGGAGCGATACGCAGTATTTT. V is TRBV6-4 and J is TRBJ2-3; TRBD2 aligns across 11 bases. CDR3 length equals 15 residues. The trim removed 0 bases at V and 6 bases at J, leaving 2 bases unmatched. CDR1 and CDR2 (germline): MRHNA, SNTAGT.

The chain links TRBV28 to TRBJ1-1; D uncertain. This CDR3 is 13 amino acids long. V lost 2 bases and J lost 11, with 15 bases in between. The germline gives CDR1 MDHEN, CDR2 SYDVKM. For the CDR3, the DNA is TGTGCCAGCAGTTTAAGCCGGGGAGGCGTGGCTTTCTTT. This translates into CASSLSRGGVAFF.

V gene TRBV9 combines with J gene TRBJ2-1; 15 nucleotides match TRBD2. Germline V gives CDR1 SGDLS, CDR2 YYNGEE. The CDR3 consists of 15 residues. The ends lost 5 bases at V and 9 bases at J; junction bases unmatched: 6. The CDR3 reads CASSAGLAGGGEQFF. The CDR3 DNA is TGTGCCAGCAGTGCGGGACTAGCGGGAGGTGGTGAGCAGTTCTTC.

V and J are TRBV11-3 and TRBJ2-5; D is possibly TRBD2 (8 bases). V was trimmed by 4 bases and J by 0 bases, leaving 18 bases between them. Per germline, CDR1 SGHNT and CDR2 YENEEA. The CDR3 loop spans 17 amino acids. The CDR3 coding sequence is TGTGCCAGCAGCTCCCGCGGGGGGACAGCCGACCAAGAGACCCAGTACTTC. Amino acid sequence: CASSSRGGTADQETQYF.

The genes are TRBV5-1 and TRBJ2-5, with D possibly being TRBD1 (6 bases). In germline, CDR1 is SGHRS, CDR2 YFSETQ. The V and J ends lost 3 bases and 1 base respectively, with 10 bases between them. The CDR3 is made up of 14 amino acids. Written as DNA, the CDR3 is TGCGCCAGCAGCTCAGGGGTGGGCCAAGAGACCCAGTACTTC. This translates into CASSSGVGQETQYF.

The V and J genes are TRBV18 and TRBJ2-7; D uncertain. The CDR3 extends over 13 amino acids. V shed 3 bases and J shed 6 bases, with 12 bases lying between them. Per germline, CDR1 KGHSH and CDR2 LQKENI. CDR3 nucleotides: TGTGCCAGCTCACCGGCAAGAGGCTCCGAGCAGTACTTC. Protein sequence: CASSPARGSEQYF.